The 3 T cell receptor beta chains listed next were all sequenced from one sample in a study of blood T cell repertoires in COVID-19. This table comes from immunoSEQ multiplex PCR, and its TCRdb copy is limited to in-frame clones, with some not included. The data show some 100,000 clones, with around four fifths seen just once and approximately 12% held by the top ten. Sequenced sample: peripheral blood. Source of these receptors: a woman in her seventies with active or convalescent COVID-19.

CDR3 bases: TGTGCCAGCAGTCCCACAGGGGTGGACTATGGCTACACCTTC. Protein product: CASSPTGVDYGYTF. This chain links TRBV6-5 with TRBJ1-2, with 7 bases matching TRBD1. The CDR3 runs 14 residues. Germline CDR1 MNHEY, CDR2 SVGAGI. Trimming took 5 bases from V and 3 from J; bases not matched to a gene: 6.

This sequence joins TRBV6-6 and TRBJ2-5; D is unclear. This CDR3 spans 12 amino acids. The V gene lost 2 bases and the J gene lost 4 bases, with 5 bases spanning the gap. CDR1 is MNHNY, CDR2 SVGAGI, per germline (reference sequence). In DNA, the CDR3 is TGTGCCAGCAGTTACAGCGTAGAGACCCAGTACTTC. Encoded protein: CASSYSVETQYF.

The gene calls are TRBV2 and TRBJ1-1; 9 nucleotides align to TRBD1. The CDR3 totals 14 residues. Per germline, CDR1 SNHLY and CDR2 FYNNEI. V dropped 6 bases and J dropped 5; count of bases not matched to a gene: 7. The CDR3 bases are TGTGCCAGCAGCGATACAGGGGGCGGAACTGAAGCTTTCTTT. Residues: CASSDTGGGTEAFF.